These 27 T cell receptor beta chains were all obtained from the same sample, sequenced in a study of immune evolution from preneoplasia to lung adenocarcinoma. Data came from immunoSEQ multiplex PCR; TCRdb stores just in-frame clones and leaves some out. The table has under 8,000 clones, about 83% seen once; the top ten hold approximately 2.9%. The sample consisted of FFPE minimally invasive lung adenocarcinoma tissue. All receptors derive from a person aged 70 to 85 with lung adenocarcinoma.

In nucleotides, the CDR3 is TGCGCCAGCAGTGAGTCGTTTGGCCTTGAAGCTTTCTTT. Encoded protein: CASSESFGLEAFF. The rearrangement joins TRBV10-2 to TRBJ1-1, with D unclear. CDR1 is WSHSY, CDR2 SAAADI, per germline. Trimming shortened V by 0 bases and J by 7 bases, and 9 bases separated the two germline ends. The CDR3 extends over 13 amino acids.

The rearrangement joins TRBV28 to TRBJ1-6, with 7 bases lining up with TRBD1. After removal of 6 bases from V and 10 bases from J, the junction contained 6 bases not matched to a gene. Per the germline V gene, CDR1 is MDHEN and CDR2 is SYDVKM. CDR3 length: 13 residues. CDR3 bases: TGTGCCAGCAGGAATACAGGGGACTCACCCCTCCACTTT. Translating gives CASRNTGDSPLHF.

V usage is TRBV30 and J usage is TRBJ2-2; unclear D gene. The V gene lost 3 bases and the J gene lost 2 bases, with 10 bases spanning the gap. This CDR3 region has 14 residues. The germline V gene encodes CDR1 GTSNPN and CDR2 SVGIG (reference sequence). CDR3 DNA sequence: TGTGCCTGGAGGGGTGACATTAACACCGGGGAGCTGTTTTTT. Its translation is CAWRGDINTGELFF.

The rearrangement links TRBV4-1 to TRBJ1-5; D is uncertain. This CDR3 contains 15 residues. The germline CDR1 and CDR2 sequences are MGHRA and YSYEKL. Trimming stripped 0 bases from V and 4 bases from J, with 10 bases between. For the CDR3, the DNA is TGCGCCAGCAGCCAAGATGGTCGGGGAAATCAGCCCCAGCATTTT. It yields the protein CASSQDGRGNQPQHF.

A note on this clone: Relative to the germline gene, one junction end is altered; a read error may explain this. J is TRBJ2-5 and V is TRBV7-7; the match to TRBD2 covers 15 bases. The CDR3 totals 15 residues. Germline V CDR1 and CDR2: SSHAT, FNYEAQ (reference sequence). The CDR3 sequence is CASSQGLAGGETQYF. Written as DNA, the CDR3 is TGTGCTAGCAGCCAGGGACTAGCGGGGGGAGAGACCCAGTACTTC.

This chain uses TRBV28 with TRBJ2-3; 10 nucleotides line up with TRBD2. The CDR3 runs 18 residues. J was trimmed by 0 bases and V by 6 bases; bases with no gene match: 12. Germline V CDR1 and CDR2: MDHEN, SYDVKM. Written as DNA, the CDR3 is TGTGCCAGCAGCTCGACTAGCGGGTGGAGAGCTAGCACAGATACGCAGTATTTT. Amino acid sequence: CASSSTSGWRASTDTQYF.

The chain couples TRBV9 to TRBJ2-7, with 9 bases lining up with TRBD2. The germline CDR1 and CDR2 sequences are SGDLS and YYNGEE. The CDR3 sequence is 15 residues long. The trim removed 0 bases at V and 4 bases at J, leaving 5 bases unmatched. CDR3 in DNA: TGTGCCAGCAGCGTAGAGGCTAGCGGGATGTACGAGCAGTACTTC. Protein sequence: CASSVEASGMYEQYF.

The rearrangement uses TRBV6-6 and TRBJ2-1; D may be TRBD2 (5 bases). The ends were cut back, 0 bases at V and 5 bases at J, with 14 bases in the middle. This CDR3 spans 16 amino acids. In germline, CDR1 is MNHNY, CDR2 SVGAGI (reference sequence). CDR3 protein: CASSYSSARKNNEQFF. The CDR3 DNA is TGTGCCAGCAGTTACTCTAGCGCCCGAAAGAACAATGAGCAGTTCTTC.

The rearrangement uses TRBV9 and TRBJ1-3; no definite D call. V gave up 0 bases and J gave up 3 bases, with 4 bases separating them. Germline lookup yields CDR1 SGDLS and CDR2 YYNGEE. The CDR3 runs 13 residues. CDR3 DNA sequence: TGTGCCAGCAGCGTAGGGGTTGGAAACACCATATATTTT. It encodes CASSVGVGNTIYF.

This clone has just a few counts. The V and J genes are TRBV19 and TRBJ2-2; tentatively, D is TRBD2 (5 bases). Trimming shortened V by 8 bases and J by 0 bases, and 10 bases separated the two germline ends. The germline V gene has CDR1 LNHDA and CDR2 SQIVND (reference sequence). The CDR3 is made up of 14 amino acids. In DNA form, the CDR3 reads TGTGCCAGTGAGGGCAGATCGAACACCGGGGAGCTGTTTTTT. Protein product: CASEGRSNTGELFF. The whole variable domain, remainder taken from reference TRBV19 and TRBJ2-2, is DGGITQSPKYLFRKEGQNVTLSCEQNLNHDAMYWYRQDPGQGLRLIYYSQIVNDFQKGDIAEGYSVSREKKESFPLTVTSAQKNPTAFYLCASEGRSNTGELFFGEGSRLTVL.

The rearrangement uses TRBV30 and TRBJ2-1; 7 bases agree with TRBD1. V lost 2 bases to trimming and J lost 6 bases; unmatched junction nucleotides: 10. The CDR3 totals 15 residues. Looked up from germline, CDR1 is GTSNPN and CDR2 is SVGIG (reference sequence). CDR3 amino acids: CAWSPGTASSNEQFF. The CDR3 DNA reads TGTGCCTGGAGTCCCGGGACAGCCTCTAGCAATGAGCAGTTCTTC.

The rearrangement uses TRBV21-1 and TRBJ2-3; the D call in the table, TRBD2, was not verified against the DNA. TRBV21-1 is listed as a pseudogene. This CDR3 comprises 13 residues. The CDR3: CASSKVLADTQYF. In nucleotides, the CDR3 is TGTGCCAGCAGCAAAGTTCTCGCAGATACGCAGTATTTT.

The chain has TRBV28 and TRBJ1-6; weak D call: TRBD1 (5 bases). Germline values: CDR1 MDHEN, CDR2 SYDVKM. This CDR3 contains 12 residues. V shed 3 bases and J shed 10 bases, with 7 bases lying between them. The CDR3 nucleotides are TGTGCCAGCAGTTTGGGACTGTCACCCCTCCACTTT. Its protein product is CASSLGLSPLHF.

V usage is TRBV5-4 and J usage is TRBJ2-7; no clear D. Trimming took off 7 bases at V and 0 bases at J, with 17 bases between the two ends. Germline V gene sequence: CDR1 SGHNT, CDR2 YYREEE (reference sequence). The CDR3 contains 15 residues. The CDR3 sequence: CASGSTGYTSYEQYF. The DNA of the CDR3 is TGTGCCAGCGGCAGTACGGGTTACACCTCCTACGAGCAGTACTTC.

J is TRBJ1-2 and V is TRBV27; D call uncertain. The germline V gene encodes CDR1 MNHEY and CDR2 SMNVEV (reference sequence). The V and J ends lost 5 bases and 0 bases respectively, with 7 bases between them. The CDR3 totals 13 residues. CDR3 nucleotides: TGTGCCAGCAGTGACCCCCCTAACTATGGCTACACCTTC. Translation gives CASSDPPNYGYTF.

This chain links TRBV2 with TRBJ2-7; TRBD1 matches 10 bases. Germline CDR1 and CDR2: SNHLY and FYNNEI. The CDR3 spans 14 residues. J was trimmed by 6 bases and V by 8 bases; bases with no gene match: 10. CDR3 sequence reads: CASRSGTGVSEQYF. CDR3 DNA: TGTGCCAGCCGATCCGGGACAGGGGTAAGCGAGCAGTACTTC.

This clone was seen once. The rearrangement joins TRBV5-1 to TRBJ1-1; no clear D gene. The CDR3 has 14 amino acids. Trimming removed 0 bases from V and 5 bases from J, with 11 bases in between. Germline V lookup: CDR1 SGHRS, CDR2 YFSETQ. The CDR3 here is CASSLGKGGTEAFF. The CDR3 nucleotides read TGCGCCAGCAGCTTGGGGAAGGGAGGAACTGAAGCTTTCTTT.

This chain connects TRBV2 to TRBJ1-4; D unresolved. Germline CDR1 reads SNHLY; CDR2 reads FYNNEI. The CDR3 contains 12 residues. Trimming left V 8 bases short and J 2 bases short, with 6 bases between. DNA for the CDR3: TGTGCCAGCCAAGGGACTAATGAAAAACTGTTTTTT. As protein: CASQGTNEKLFF. Together with reference TRBV2 and TRBJ1-4, the CDR3 gives the full variable domain: EPEVTQTPSHQVTQMGQEVILRCVPISNHLYFYWYRQILGQKVEFLVSFYNNEISEKSEIFDDQFSVERPDGSNFTLKIRSTKLEDSAMYFCASQGTNEKLFFGSGTQLSVL.

The chain combines TRBV2 with TRBJ2-7; D gene ambiguous. Looked up from germline, CDR1 is SNHLY and CDR2 is FYNNEI. V lost 7 bases, J lost 0 bases, and 16 bases lay in between. The CDR3 has 15 residues. CDR3 residues: CASIRTPGGSYEQYF. CDR3 bases: TGTGCCAGCATTCGGACGCCCGGCGGCTCCTACGAGCAGTACTTC.

The chain joins TRBV28 to TRBJ2-7; D gene unclear. V lost 5 bases and J lost 0, with 17 bases in between. This CDR3 is built from 16 residues. Germline V gene data show CDR1 as MDHEN and CDR2 as SYDVKM. CDR3 bases: TGTGCCAGCAGTCCTTTCGGGCAGACGAGCTCCTACGAGCAGTACTTC. Translated, it gives CASSPFGQTSSYEQYF.

The V gene is TRBV11-2, the J gene TRBJ1-1, with a tentative D call TRBD1 (6 bases). The CDR3 extends over 15 amino acids. Deletions cut 5 bases from V and 2 bases from J, with 15 bases between. Germline V gene lookup returns CDR1 SGHAT and CDR2 FQNNGV. The CDR3 nucleotides are TGTGCCAGCAGCCGGTTTTTGGACAGTAACACTGAAGCTTTCTTT. Amino acid sequence: CASSRFLDSNTEAFF.

The J gene is TRBJ2-7, the V gene TRBV7-9, with 7 bases matching TRBD1. The CDR3 runs 15 residues. CDR1 is SEHNR and CDR2 is FQNEAQ in the germline V gene (reference sequence). With V trimmed by 3 bases and J by 3 bases, 8 bases remained unmatched. Here the CDR3 DNA reads TGTGCCAGCAGCTTTGACAGGGCGAGGGGCTACGAGCAGTACTTC. Protein product: CASSFDRARGYEQYF.

The chain recombines TRBV27 with TRBJ2-7, with D perhaps matching TRBD2 (7 bases). Per germline, CDR1 MNHEY and CDR2 SMNVEV (reference sequence). There are 17 residues in the CDR3. The DNA for the CDR3 is TGTGCTCCTAAGCGGGACGCCCGGGGGCGGCCAGACTACGAGCAGTACTTC. Encoded protein: CAPKRDARGRPDYEQYF.

The J gene is TRBJ1-5, the V gene TRBV5-8, with TRBD1 as a possible D gene (5 bases). Per the germline V gene, CDR1 is SGHTS and CDR2 is YDEGEE. V was cut by 0 bases and J by 5 bases, with 12 bases left in between. The CDR3 runs to 15 residues. Here the CDR3 reads CASSLAGGRDQPQHF. The CDR3 DNA sequence: TGTGCCAGCAGCTTGGCGGGGGGGAGGGATCAGCCCCAGCATTTT.

The V and J genes are TRBV27 and TRBJ2-5, with 11 bases fitting TRBD2. The CDR3 is 19 amino acids. CDR1 and CDR2 (germline): MNHEY, SMNVEV (reference sequence). The V gene end was trimmed by 0 bases and the J gene end by 2 bases; junction bases not matched to a gene: 11. The CDR3 DNA follows: TGTGCCAGCAGTTTATCGCAAGTAGGACTAGCGGGTGGTCAAGAGACCCAGTACTTC. This encodes CASSLSQVGLAGGQETQYF.

This clone has more than one count but fewer than ten. The rearrangement joins TRBV27 to TRBJ2-3; D perhaps matches TRBD2 (6 bases). The V end was cut by 0 bases, the J end by 0 bases, with 22 bases between. The CDR3 has 20 amino acids. The germline CDR1 and CDR2 sequences are MNHEY and SMNVEV (reference sequence). CDR3 residues: CASSLSLGRSGGVSTDTQYF. The CDR3, as DNA: TGTGCCAGCAGTTTATCCCTCGGTAGGTCGGGCGGGGTTAGCACAGATACGCAGTATTTT.

V and J are TRBV6-5 and TRBJ2-3; possible D gene TRBD1, 5 bases. CDR1 is MNHEY and CDR2 is SVGAGI in the germline V gene. Deletions cut 3 bases from V and 6 bases from J, with 13 bases between. The CDR3 has 14 residues. CDR3 amino acids: CASSYGARVDTQYF. For the CDR3, the DNA is TGTGCCAGCAGTTATGGGGCCCGGGTCGATACGCAGTATTTT.